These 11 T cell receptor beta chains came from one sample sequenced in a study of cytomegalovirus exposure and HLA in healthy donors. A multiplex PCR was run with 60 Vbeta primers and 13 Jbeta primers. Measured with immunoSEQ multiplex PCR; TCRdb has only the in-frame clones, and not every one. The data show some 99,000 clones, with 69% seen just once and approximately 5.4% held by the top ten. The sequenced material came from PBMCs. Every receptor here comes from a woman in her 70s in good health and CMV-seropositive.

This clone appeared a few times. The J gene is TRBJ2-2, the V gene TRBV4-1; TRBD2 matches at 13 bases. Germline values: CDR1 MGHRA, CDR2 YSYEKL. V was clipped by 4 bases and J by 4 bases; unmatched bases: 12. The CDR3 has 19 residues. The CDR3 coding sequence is TGCGCCAGCAGCCGCCAACTCACTAGCGGGGGGGCCAGCACCGGGGAGCTGTTTTTT. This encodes CASSRQLTSGGASTGELFF.

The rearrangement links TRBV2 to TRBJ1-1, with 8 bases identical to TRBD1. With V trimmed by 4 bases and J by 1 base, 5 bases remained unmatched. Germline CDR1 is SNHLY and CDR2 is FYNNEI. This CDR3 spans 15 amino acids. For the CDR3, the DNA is TGTGCCAGCAGTGCGGACGGACAGGGGAACACTGAAGCTTTCTTT. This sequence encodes CASSADGQGNTEAFF.

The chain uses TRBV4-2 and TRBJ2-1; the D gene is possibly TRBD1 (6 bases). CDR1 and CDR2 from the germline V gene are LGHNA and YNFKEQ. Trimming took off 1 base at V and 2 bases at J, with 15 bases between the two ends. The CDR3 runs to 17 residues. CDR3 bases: TGTGCCAGCAGCCAAGGGCCGGGACAAACCACCTACAATGAGCAGTTCTTC. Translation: CASSQGPGQTTYNEQFF.

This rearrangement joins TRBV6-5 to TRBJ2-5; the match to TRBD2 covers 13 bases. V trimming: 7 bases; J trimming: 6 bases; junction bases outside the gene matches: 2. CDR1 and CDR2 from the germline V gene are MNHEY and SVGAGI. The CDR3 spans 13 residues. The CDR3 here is CASKGLAGKTQYF. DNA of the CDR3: TGTGCCAGCAAGGGACTAGCGGGAAAGACCCAGTACTTC.

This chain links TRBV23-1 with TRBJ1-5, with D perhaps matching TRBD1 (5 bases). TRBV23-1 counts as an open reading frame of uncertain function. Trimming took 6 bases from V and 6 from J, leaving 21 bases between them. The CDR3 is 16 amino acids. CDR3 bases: TGCGCCAGCAGCCTCACATTGGGGGGTCGGGGTCAGCCCCAGCATTTT. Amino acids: CASSLTLGGRGQPQHF.

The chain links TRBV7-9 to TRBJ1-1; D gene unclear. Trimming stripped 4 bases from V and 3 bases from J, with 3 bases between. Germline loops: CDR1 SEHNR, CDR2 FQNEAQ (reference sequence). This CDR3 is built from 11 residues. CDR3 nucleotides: TGTGCCAGCAGCTCTGACACTGAAGCTTTCTTT. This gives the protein CASSSDTEAFF.

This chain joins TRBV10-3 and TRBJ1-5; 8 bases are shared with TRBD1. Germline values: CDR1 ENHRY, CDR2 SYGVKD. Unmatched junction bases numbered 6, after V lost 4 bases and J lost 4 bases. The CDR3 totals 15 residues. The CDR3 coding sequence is TGTGCCATCAGTGGGACAGGGTATGAGAATCAGCCCCAGCATTTT. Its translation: CAISGTGYENQPQHF.

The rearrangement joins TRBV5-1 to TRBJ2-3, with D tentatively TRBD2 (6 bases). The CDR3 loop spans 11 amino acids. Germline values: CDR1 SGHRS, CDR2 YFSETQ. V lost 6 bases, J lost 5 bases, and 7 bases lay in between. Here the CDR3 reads CASKEGDTQYF. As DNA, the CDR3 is TGCGCCAGCAAGGAGGGAGATACGCAGTATTTT. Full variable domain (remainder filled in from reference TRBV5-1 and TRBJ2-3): KAGVTQTPRYLIKTRGQQVTLSCSPISGHRSVSWYQQTPGQGLQFLFEYFSETQRNKGNFPGRFSGRQFSNSRSEMNVSTLELGDSALYLCASKEGDTQYFGPGTRLTVL.

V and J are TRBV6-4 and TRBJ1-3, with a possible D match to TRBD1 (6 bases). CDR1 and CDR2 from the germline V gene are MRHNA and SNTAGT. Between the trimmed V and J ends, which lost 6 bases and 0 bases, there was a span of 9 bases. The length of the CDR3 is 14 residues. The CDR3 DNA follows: TGTGCCAGCAGCGGGACACTCTCTGGAAACACCATATATTTT. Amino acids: CASSGTLSGNTIYF.

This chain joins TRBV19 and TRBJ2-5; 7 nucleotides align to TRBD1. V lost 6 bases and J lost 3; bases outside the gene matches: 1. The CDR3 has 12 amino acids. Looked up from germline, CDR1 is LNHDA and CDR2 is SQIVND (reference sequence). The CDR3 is CASRGTEETQYF. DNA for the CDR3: TGTGCCAGTAGGGGGACAGAAGAGACCCAGTACTTC.

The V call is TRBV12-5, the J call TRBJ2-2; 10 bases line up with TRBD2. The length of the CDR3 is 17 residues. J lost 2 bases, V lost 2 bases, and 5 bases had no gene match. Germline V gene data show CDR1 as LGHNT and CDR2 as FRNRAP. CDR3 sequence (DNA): TGTGCTAGTGGTTTGCCAGCGGGGGGGTCAAACACCGGGGAGCTGTTTTTT. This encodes CASGLPAGGSNTGELFF.